This T cell receptor (beta chain) is drawn from a study of blood T cells in healthy people across ages. Study results and caveats: More naive CD4+ cells and higher diversity were found in long-lived than in aged donors.

Then a second PCR, running about 7 to 11 cycles, was carried out with a sample-barcoded 5' primer and a J-beta primer mix. Each CDR3 protein is one row after TCRdb ran MiXCR on the 5' RACE reads. The table includes about 770,000 distinct CDR3 sequences, under 45% detected once. V was shortened by 1 base and J by 3 bases, with 11 bases between the two germline ends. The CDR3 is 15 amino acids. Germline V gene sequence: CDR1 MGHRA, CDR2 YSYEKL. A remark on this clonotype: Its matching antigen is unknown.

V gene TRBV4-1 combines with J gene TRBJ2-3; D call uncertain. This receptor was identified in a man aged 55 to 70 in good health. Sequencing was done on a sample of blood. CDR3 sequence (DNA): TGCGCCAGCAGCCAAGCGGCAGGCAGGACAGATACGCAGTATTTT. Residues: CASSQAAGRTDTQYF.